Only a few counts were recorded for the clone carrying this TCR beta chain. The germline V gene has CDR1 LNHDA and CDR2 SQIVND (reference sequence). The CDR3 runs 12 residues. Unmatched junction bases numbered 6, after V lost 7 bases and J lost 9 bases. This PCR relied on a set of 60 Vbeta primers and 13 Jbeta primers. The data were produced by immunoSEQ multiplex PCR, yet TCRdb's version contains in-frame clones alone and is incomplete. The top ten clones hold 5.4% of a sample with tens of thousands of clones, 73% of them seen once. This sample was taken from a study of cytomegalovirus exposure and HLA in healthy donors.

Sequencing was carried out using PBMCs. The receptor was isolated from a man aged 50 to 59 in good health and CMV-seronegative. The chain employs TRBV19 and TRBJ2-3, with 8 positions matching TRBD2. In DNA form, the CDR3 reads TGTGCCAGTATCCCCGGACTAGCAACGCAGTATTTT. Encoded protein: CASIPGLATQYF.